This T cell receptor beta chain was recovered during a study of esophageal squamous cell carcinoma under preoperative chemotherapy. Documented time point: before preoperative PTX-NDP chemotherapy. TCRdb re-analysed the PCR reads in MiXCR, keeping a single row per CDR3 protein. The repertoire has about 15,000 distinct CDR3 sequences, 48% of them found once; the top ten carry around 30%. This sample was obtained from a patient given preoperative chemotherapy. The sequence was obtained from a human donor with esophageal squamous cell carcinoma. The donor label of this sample is uncertain.

The CDR3 loop is CASSPLTGFATDTQYF. In DNA form, the CDR3 reads TGTGCCAGCAGTCCTCTAACCGGATTCGCCACAGATACGCAGTATTTT. The chain links TRBV27 to TRBJ2-3; D gene uncertain. Germline loops: CDR1 MNHEY, CDR2 SMNVEV (reference sequence). The CDR3 runs 16 residues. Trimming cost V 5 bases and J 2 bases, with 17 bases left between them.